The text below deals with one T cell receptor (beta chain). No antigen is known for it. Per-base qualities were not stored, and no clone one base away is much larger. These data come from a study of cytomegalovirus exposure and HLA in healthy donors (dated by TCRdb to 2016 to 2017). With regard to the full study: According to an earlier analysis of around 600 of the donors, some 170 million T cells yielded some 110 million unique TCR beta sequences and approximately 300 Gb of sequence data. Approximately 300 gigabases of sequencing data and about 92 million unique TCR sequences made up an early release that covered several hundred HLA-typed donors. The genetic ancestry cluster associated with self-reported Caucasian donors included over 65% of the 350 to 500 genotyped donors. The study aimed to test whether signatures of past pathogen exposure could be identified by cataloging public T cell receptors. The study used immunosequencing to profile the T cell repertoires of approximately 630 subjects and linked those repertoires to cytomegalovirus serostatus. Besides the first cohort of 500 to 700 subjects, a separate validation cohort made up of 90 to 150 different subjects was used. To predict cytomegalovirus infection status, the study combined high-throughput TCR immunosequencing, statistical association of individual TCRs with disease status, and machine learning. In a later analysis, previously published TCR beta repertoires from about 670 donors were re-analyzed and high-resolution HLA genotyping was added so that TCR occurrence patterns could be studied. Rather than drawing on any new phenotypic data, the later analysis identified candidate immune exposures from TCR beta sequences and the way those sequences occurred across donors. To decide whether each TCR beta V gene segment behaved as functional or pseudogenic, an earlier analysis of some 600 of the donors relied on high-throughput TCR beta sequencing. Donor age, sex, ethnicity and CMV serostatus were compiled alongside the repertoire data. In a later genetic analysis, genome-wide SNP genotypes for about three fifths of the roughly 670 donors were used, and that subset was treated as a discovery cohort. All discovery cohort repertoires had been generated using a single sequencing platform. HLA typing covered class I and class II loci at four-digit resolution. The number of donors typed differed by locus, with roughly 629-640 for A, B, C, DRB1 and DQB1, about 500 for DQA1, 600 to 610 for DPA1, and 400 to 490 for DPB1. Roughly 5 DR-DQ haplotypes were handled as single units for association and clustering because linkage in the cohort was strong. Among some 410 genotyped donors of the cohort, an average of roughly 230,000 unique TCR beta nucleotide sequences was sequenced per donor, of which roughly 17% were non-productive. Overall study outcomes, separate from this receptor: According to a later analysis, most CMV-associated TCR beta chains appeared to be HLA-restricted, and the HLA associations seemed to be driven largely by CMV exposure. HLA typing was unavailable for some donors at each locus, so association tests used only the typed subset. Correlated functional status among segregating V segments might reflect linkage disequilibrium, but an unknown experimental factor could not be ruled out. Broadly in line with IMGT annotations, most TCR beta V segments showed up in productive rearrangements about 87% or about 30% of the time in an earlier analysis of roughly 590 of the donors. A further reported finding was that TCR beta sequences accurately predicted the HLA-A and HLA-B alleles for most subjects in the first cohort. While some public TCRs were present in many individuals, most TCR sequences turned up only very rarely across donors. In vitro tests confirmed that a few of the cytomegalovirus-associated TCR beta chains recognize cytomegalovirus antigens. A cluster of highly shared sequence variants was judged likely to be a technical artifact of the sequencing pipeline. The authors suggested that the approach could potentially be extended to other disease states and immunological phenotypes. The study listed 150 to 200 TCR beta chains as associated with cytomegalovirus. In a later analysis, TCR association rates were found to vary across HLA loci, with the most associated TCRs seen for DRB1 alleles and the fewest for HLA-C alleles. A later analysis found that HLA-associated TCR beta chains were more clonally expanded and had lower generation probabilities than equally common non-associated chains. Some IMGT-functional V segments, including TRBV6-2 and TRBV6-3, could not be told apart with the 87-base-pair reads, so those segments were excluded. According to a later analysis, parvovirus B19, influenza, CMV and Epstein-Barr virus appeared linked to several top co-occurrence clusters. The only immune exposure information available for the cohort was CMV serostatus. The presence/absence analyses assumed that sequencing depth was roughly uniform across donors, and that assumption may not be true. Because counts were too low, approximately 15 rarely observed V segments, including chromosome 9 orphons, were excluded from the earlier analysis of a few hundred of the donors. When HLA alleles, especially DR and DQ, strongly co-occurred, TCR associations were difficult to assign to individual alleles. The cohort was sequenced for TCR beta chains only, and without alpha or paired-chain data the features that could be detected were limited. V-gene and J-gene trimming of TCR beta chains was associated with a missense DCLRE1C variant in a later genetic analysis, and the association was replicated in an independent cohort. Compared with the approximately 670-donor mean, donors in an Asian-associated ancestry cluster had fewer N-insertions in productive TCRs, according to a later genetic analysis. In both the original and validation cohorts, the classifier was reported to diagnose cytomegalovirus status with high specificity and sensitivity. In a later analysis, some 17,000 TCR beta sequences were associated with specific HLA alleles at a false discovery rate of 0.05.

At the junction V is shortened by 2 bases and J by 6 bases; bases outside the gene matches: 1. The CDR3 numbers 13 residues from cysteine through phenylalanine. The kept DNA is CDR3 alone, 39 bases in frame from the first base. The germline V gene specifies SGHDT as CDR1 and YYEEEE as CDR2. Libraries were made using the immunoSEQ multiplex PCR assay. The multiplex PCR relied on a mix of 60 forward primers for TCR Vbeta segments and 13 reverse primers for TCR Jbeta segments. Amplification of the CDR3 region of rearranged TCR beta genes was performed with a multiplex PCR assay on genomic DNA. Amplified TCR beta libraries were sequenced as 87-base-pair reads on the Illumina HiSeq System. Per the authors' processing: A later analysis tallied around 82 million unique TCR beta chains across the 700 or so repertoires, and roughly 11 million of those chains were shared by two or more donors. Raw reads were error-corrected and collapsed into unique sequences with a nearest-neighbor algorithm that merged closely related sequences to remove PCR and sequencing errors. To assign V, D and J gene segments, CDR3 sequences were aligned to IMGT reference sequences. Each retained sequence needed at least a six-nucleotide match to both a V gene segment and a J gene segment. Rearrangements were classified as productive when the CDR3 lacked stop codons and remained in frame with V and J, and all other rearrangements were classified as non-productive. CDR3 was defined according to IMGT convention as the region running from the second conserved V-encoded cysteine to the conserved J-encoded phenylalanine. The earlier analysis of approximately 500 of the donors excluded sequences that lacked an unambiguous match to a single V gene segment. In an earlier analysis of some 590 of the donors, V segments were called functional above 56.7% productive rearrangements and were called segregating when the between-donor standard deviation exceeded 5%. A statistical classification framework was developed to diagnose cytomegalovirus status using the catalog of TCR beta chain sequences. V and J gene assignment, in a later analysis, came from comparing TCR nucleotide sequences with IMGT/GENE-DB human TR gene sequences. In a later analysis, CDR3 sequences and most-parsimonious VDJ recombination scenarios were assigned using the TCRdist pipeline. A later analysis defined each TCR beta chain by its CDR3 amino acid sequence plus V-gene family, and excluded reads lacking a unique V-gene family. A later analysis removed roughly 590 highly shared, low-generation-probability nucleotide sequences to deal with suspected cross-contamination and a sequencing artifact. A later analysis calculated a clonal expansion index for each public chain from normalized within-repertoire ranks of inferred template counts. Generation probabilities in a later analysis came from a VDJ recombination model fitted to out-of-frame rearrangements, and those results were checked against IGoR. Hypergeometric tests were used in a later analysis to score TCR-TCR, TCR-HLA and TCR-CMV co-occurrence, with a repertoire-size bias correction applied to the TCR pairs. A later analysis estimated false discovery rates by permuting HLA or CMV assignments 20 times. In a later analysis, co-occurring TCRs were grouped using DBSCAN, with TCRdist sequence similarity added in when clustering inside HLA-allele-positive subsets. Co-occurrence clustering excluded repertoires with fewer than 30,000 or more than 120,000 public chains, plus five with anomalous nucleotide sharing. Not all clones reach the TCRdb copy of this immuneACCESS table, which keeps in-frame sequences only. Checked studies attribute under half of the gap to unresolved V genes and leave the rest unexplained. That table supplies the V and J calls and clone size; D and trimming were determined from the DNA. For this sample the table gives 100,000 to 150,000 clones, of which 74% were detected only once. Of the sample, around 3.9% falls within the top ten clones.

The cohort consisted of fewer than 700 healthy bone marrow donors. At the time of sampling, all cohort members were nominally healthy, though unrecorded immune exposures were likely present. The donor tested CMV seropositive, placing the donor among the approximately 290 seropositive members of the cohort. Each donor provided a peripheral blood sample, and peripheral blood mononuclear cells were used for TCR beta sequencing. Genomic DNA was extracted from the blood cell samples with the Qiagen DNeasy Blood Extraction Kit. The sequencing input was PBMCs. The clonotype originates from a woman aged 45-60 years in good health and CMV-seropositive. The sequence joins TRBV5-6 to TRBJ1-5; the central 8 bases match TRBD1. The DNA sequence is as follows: TGTGCCAGCAGCTTAGGACAGGGTCAGCCCCAGCATTTT. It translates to CASSLGQGQPQHF. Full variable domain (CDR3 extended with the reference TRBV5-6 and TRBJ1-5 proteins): DAGVTQSPTHLIKTRGQQVTLRCSPKSGHDTVSWYQQALGQGPQFIFQYYEEEERQRGNFPDRFSGHQFPNYSSELNVNALLLGDSALYLCASSLGQGQPQHFGDGTRLSIL.